This T cell receptor beta chain was identified in a study of shared clonotypes between healthy human individuals. Sequencing used immunoSEQ multiplex PCR; TCRdb keeps in-frame clones, though not all of them. The sample has approximately 1.5 million clones; about 98.5% are singletons. The J segment lost 3 bases and the V segment lost 4 bases, leaving 4 bases of the junction unmatched. Looked up from germline, CDR1 is SGHTA and CDR2 is FQGNSA. This CDR3 spans 14 amino acids. A note on this clone: What it binds is not known.

Study-wide points: Estimated clonotype richness was generally higher in naive than memory subsets.

V gene TRBV7-2 combines with J gene TRBJ2-7; 9 nucleotides match TRBD1. The clonotype was recovered from a man younger than 40 in good health. The sequencing input was naive CD4+ T cells sorted from blood. Specified subset: CD45RA+ positively selected. The CDR3 here is CASSSAGQGYEQYF. CDR3 DNA: TGTGCCAGCAGCTCGGCGGGACAGGGCTACGAGCAGTACTTC.